The 24 T cell receptor beta chains reported below all come from one sample, sequenced in a study of regulatory T cells. General study points: Hydrophobic residues at CDR3 positions 6 and 7 were enriched in conventional CD4+ T cells of CD3G-deficient patients.

The PCR used 52 TRBV and 13 TRBJ primers. Profiled with immunoSEQ multiplex PCR; TCRdb holds only in-frame clones, not every one. The table lists almost 30,000 clones, 85% to 95% of them singletons, with about 1.4% in the top ten. For these TCRs, the target antigens are not known. The sequenced material came from conventional CD4+ T cells sorted from blood. The receptor source for this set is a person under 35 with CD3G deficiency.

This chain uses TRBV28 with TRBJ2-1; D tentatively reads TRBD1 or TRBD2 (6 bases each). There are 15 residues in the CDR3. In germline, CDR1 is MDHEN, CDR2 SYDVKM. The V end was cut by 3 bases, the J end by 6 bases, with 15 bases between. The CDR3 loop reads CASSFGGGRPNEQFF. The CDR3 coding sequence is TGTGCCAGCAGTTTTGGAGGGGGAAGGCCCAATGAGCAGTTCTTC.

The chain combines TRBV5-1 with TRBJ2-1; 9 nucleotides agree with TRBD1. With V trimmed by 3 bases and J by 2 bases, 3 bases remained unmatched. Germline lookup yields CDR1 SGHRS and CDR2 YFSETQ. This CDR3 is built from 15 residues. CDR3 DNA: TGCGCCAGCAGCTCCGGGACAGGGACCTACAATGAGCAGTTCTTC. It encodes CASSSGTGTYNEQFF.

The chain is built from TRBV5-1 and TRBJ2-3; TRBD2 might be the D (6 bases). Per the germline V gene, CDR1 is SGHRS and CDR2 is YFSETQ. V lost 4 bases and J lost 5, with 26 bases in between. The CDR3 runs 18 residues. The CDR3 nucleotides are TGCGCCAGCAGCCCGCAGCCCCCGGGACTCAAAGAGGTAGATACGCAGTATTTT. It specifies CASSPQPPGLKEVDTQYF.

This clone was seen only once. The chain carries TRBV5-1 and TRBJ2-7; D might be TRBD1 (6 bases). From germline, CDR1 is SGHRS and CDR2 YFSETQ. The CDR3 totals 14 residues. V dropped 0 bases and J dropped 3 bases, with 10 bases sitting between them. The CDR3 is CASSLAFRGYEQYV. In nucleotides, the CDR3 is TGCGCCAGCAGCTTGGCCTTCAGGGGCTACGAGCAGTACGTC.

This chain joins TRBV5-6 and TRBJ2-3; weak D call: TRBD1 (6 bases). Trimming took 4 bases from V and 0 from J, leaving 9 bases between them. Germline assignment: CDR1 SGHDT and CDR2 YYEEEE. CDR3 length equals 14 residues. CDR3 residues: CASSRQVSTDTQYF. CDR3 DNA: TGTGCCAGCAGCCGACAGGTGAGCACAGATACGCAGTATTTT.

A remark on this clone: The sample has other DNA sequences that encode this CDR3 too. The CDR3 DNA sequence: TGCGCCAGCAGCTTGTCTCCAGCTAACTATGGCTACACCTTC. Its translation: CASSLSPANYGYTF. This rearrangement joins TRBV5-1 to TRBJ1-2; D is uncertain. CDR1 is SGHRS and CDR2 is YFSETQ in the germline V gene. The length of the CDR3 is 14 residues. The V and J ends lost 1 base and 0 bases respectively, with 7 bases between them. Based on the CDR3 plus reference TRBV5-1 and TRBJ1-2, the full variable domain is KAGVTQTPRYLIKTRGQQVTLSCSPISGHRSVSWYQQTPGQGLQFLFEYFSETQRNKGNFPGRFSGRQFSNSRSEMNVSTLELGDSALYLCASSLSPANYGYTFGSGTRLTVV.

This chain links TRBV2 with TRBJ1-3; D unresolved. Germline CDR1 SNHLY, CDR2 FYNNEI. The V end was cut by 6 bases, the J end by 10 bases, with 19 bases between. This CDR3 region has 14 residues. The CDR3 spells CASSPGPVSPTIYF. The CDR3 DNA sequence: TGTGCCAGCAGCCCCGGACCGGTATCACCAACCATATATTTT.

The V call is TRBV19, the J call TRBJ1-1, with no clear D. Trimming pared 5 bases from V and 0 bases from J, leaving 10 bases between. In germline, CDR1 is LNHDA, CDR2 SQIVND (reference sequence). This CDR3 is 14 amino acids long. CDR3 region: CASSLQTMNTEAFF. The CDR3 bases are TGTGCCAGTAGTTTACAGACAATGAACACTGAAGCTTTCTTT. Looking up the rest from reference TRBV19 and TRBJ1-1 gives the full variable domain: DGGITQSPKYLFRKEGQNVTLSCEQNLNHDAMYWYRQDPGQGLRLIYYSQIVNDFQKGDIAEGYSVSREKKESFPLTVTSAQKNPTAFYLCASSLQTMNTEAFFGQGTRLTVV.

The V call is TRBV6-6, the J call TRBJ1-4, with 8 positions matching TRBD1. J lost 7 bases, V lost 5 bases, and 9 bases had no gene match. The CDR3 totals 15 residues. Germline V CDR1 and CDR2: MNHNY, SVGAGI (reference sequence). CDR3 loop: CASSRGQGGVEKLFF. The CDR3 DNA reads as TGTGCCAGCAGTCGAGGACAGGGTGGAGTTGAAAAACTGTTTTTT.

The rearrangement joins TRBV28 to TRBJ2-7; 8 nucleotides align to TRBD2. Per germline, CDR1 MDHEN and CDR2 SYDVKM. Trimming took 5 bases from V and 3 from J; bases not matched to a gene: 6. CDR3 length: 14 residues. The DNA for the CDR3 is TGTGCCAGCAGTCGGGGGGGGCAGGGCTACGAGCAGTACTTC. This gives the protein CASSRGGQGYEQYF.

The chain has TRBV7-2 and TRBJ2-5, with D tentatively TRBD1 or TRBD2 (5 bases each). Germline values: CDR1 SGHTA, CDR2 FQGNSA. V was clipped by 5 bases and J by 5 bases, with 18 bases between them. There are 15 residues in the CDR3. The CDR3 DNA reads as TGTGCCAGCAGCGTATCCTCCGGGACCTACGAGACCCAGTACTTC. Amino acid sequence: CASSVSSGTYETQYF. Variable domain in full (rest from reference TRBV7-2 and TRBJ2-5): GAGVSQSPSNKVTEKGKDVELRCDPISGHTALYWYRQSLGQGLEFLIYFQGNSAPDKSGLPSDRFSAERTGGSVSTLTIQRTQQEDSAVYLCASSVSSGTYETQYFGPGTRLLVL.

The chain recombines TRBV7-9 with TRBJ1-3; no clear D gene. CDR1 is SEHNR and CDR2 is FQNEAQ in the germline V gene (reference sequence). The V end lost 5 bases, the J end lost 0 bases, and 14 bases lay between the germline ends. The CDR3 runs 16 residues. CDR3 bases: TGTGCCAGCAGCCACTCCGGGCTAAGCTCTGGAAACACCATATATTTT. Its translation: CASSHSGLSSGNTIYF.

V and J are TRBV27 and TRBJ2-7; D is uncertain. The ends were cut back, 3 bases at V and 6 bases at J, with 15 bases in the middle. Germline lookup yields CDR1 MNHEY and CDR2 SMNVEV (reference sequence). There are 14 residues in the CDR3. The CDR3 sequence is CASSFRLLHGEQYF. The CDR3 DNA reads TGTGCCAGCAGTTTCCGTCTCCTCCATGGCGAGCAGTACTTC.

This rearrangement joins TRBV7-9 to TRBJ1-3; tentatively, D is TRBD1 (5 bases). Germline CDR1 and CDR2: SEHNR and FQNEAQ (reference sequence). The CDR3 loop spans 12 amino acids. V lost 5 bases and J lost 7, with 9 bases in between. The CDR3 protein is CASSRGRNTIYF. DNA of the CDR3: TGTGCCAGCAGCCGGGGGAGGAACACCATATATTTT.

This chain uses TRBV5-1 with TRBJ2-2; TRBD1 matches at 7 bases. From germline, CDR1 is SGHRS and CDR2 YFSETQ. Unmatched junction bases numbered 5, after V lost 0 bases and J lost 0 bases. The CDR3 runs 17 residues. CDR3 in DNA: TGCGCCAGCAGCTTGGCGACAGGGAACACGAACACCGGGGAGCTGTTTTTT. This encodes CASSLATGNTNTGELFF.

V and J are TRBV18 and TRBJ1-5, with 7 positions matching TRBD1. Germline V gene sequence: CDR1 KGHSH, CDR2 LQKENI. The CDR3 spans 15 residues. V lost 6 bases to trimming and J lost 3 bases; unmatched junction nucleotides: 8. CDR3: CASSRTGQINQPQHF. In DNA form, the CDR3 reads TGTGCCAGCTCCCGGACAGGACAAATCAATCAGCCCCAGCATTTT.

This sequence joins TRBV12-2 and TRBJ1-5; the table's D call, TRBD1, has no DNA check behind it. TRBV12-2 is a listed pseudogene. This CDR3 has 16 amino acids. The CDR3 region has the DNA TGTGCAAGTCGCTTAGCGCAAGGACAGGGCAATCAGCCCCAGCATTTT. This encodes CASRLAQGQGNQPQHF.

This chain links TRBV28 with TRBJ2-7, with 8 bases that match TRBD1. The CDR3 has 16 residues. CDR1 and CDR2 (germline): MDHEN, SYDVKM. Trimming removed 0 bases from V and 5 bases from J; junction bases left unmatched: 9. CDR3 nucleotides: TGTGCCAGCAGTTTATGGAGGCCAGGGACAGGACACGAGCAGTACTTC. The encoded protein is CASSLWRPGTGHEQYF. Looking up the rest from reference TRBV28 and TRBJ2-7 gives the full variable domain: DVKVTQSSRYLVKRTGEKVFLECVQDMDHENMFWYRQDPGLGLRLIYFSYDVKMKEKGDIPEGYSVSREKKERFSLILESASTNQTSMYLCASSLWRPGTGHEQYFGPGTRLTVT.

In DNA form, the CDR3 reads TGTGCCTGGAGCCAGAGACTGGCTGCTGCGCGTGAGCAGTTCTTC. Translation: CAWSQRLAAAREQFF. The rearrangement links TRBV30 to TRBJ2-1, with D uncertain. Germline CDR1 is GTSNPN and CDR2 is SVGIG (reference sequence). This CDR3 has 15 amino acids. Between the trimmed V and J ends, which lost 3 bases and 9 bases, there was a span of 21 bases.

The rearrangement uses TRBV5-1 and TRBJ1-1, with D perhaps matching TRBD1 (5 bases). This CDR3 region has 16 residues. Germline V gene sequence: CDR1 SGHRS, CDR2 YFSETQ. V gave up 3 bases and J gave up 1 base, with 16 bases separating them. CDR3 DNA sequence: TGCGCCAGCAGCTCACACCCAGGGAGAAAGAACACTGAAGCTTTCTTT. Translating it yields CASSSHPGRKNTEAFF. The complete variable domain, with remaining parts taken from reference TRBV5-1 and TRBJ1-1, reads KAGVTQTPRYLIKTRGQQVTLSCSPISGHRSVSWYQQTPGQGLQFLFEYFSETQRNKGNFPGRFSGRQFSNSRSEMNVSTLELGDSALYLCASSSHPGRKNTEAFFGQGTRLTVV.

CDR3 bases: TGTGCCACCAGAGGGTATGAGTTAAAAGAGACCCAGTACTTC. Residues: CATRGYELKETQYF. The rearrangement joins TRBV15 to TRBJ2-5; D call uncertain. V was shortened by 6 bases and J by 3 bases, with 14 bases between the two germline ends. This CDR3 has 14 residues. The germline V gene encodes CDR1 LNHNV and CDR2 YYDKDF (reference sequence).

This clone was observed once. CDR3 sequence reads: CASRWEPGGRSPLHF. In DNA, the CDR3 is TGTGCCAGCCGATGGGAACCGGGGGGCAGGTCACCCCTCCACTTT. The chain joins TRBV6-6 to TRBJ1-6; maybe TRBD1 (6 bases). This CDR3 spans 15 amino acids. V was pared by 8 bases and J by 10 bases, with 21 bases between. The germline CDR1 and CDR2 sequences are MNHNY and SVGAGI (reference sequence).

The V and J genes are TRBV28 and TRBJ2-2; TRBD2 agrees at 9 bases. The CDR3 length is 19 residues. The junction had 16 bases not matched to a gene; V was cut back by 5 bases and J by 3 bases. Germline V gene sequence: CDR1 MDHEN, CDR2 SYDVKM. The CDR3: CASSPIGGRVHGDTGELFF. The CDR3 DNA reads as TGTGCCAGCAGTCCTATCGGCGGGAGGGTTCACGGGGACACCGGGGAGCTGTTTTTT.

The gene calls are TRBV18 and TRBJ2-3; 15 positions agree with TRBD2. CDR1 is KGHSH and CDR2 is LQKENI in the germline V gene. V lost 3 bases and J lost 4; bases outside the gene matches: 5. The CDR3 loop spans 17 amino acids. CDR3: CASSPPGLAGGADTQYF. For the CDR3, the DNA is TGTGCCAGCTCACCGCCGGGACTAGCGGGAGGAGCAGATACGCAGTATTTT. Full variable domain (outside the CDR3, taken from reference TRBV18 and TRBJ2-3): NAGVMQNPRHLVRRRGQEARLRCSPMKGHSHVYWYRQLPEEGLKFMVYLQKENIIDESGMPKERFSAEFPKEGPSILRIQQVVRGDSAAYFCASSPPGLAGGADTQYFGPGTRLTVL.